This T cell receptor (beta chain) was identified during a study of T cells in Graves' hyperthyroidism and ophthalmopathy. Germline-derived CDR1 and CDR2 are SGDLS and YYNGEE. The ends were cut back, 1 base at V and 4 bases at J, with 14 bases in the middle. CDR3 length: 16 amino acids. This clonotype was detected a few times. Antigen: not known. Reasons for excluding patients were uncontrolled infection, other autoimmune disease, pregnancy or lactation. Thyroid ultrasound and orbital computed tomography, with clinical symptoms and serum thyroxine and TRAb, informed diagnoses. Authors of the study amplified TCR beta CDR3 regions from RNA transcripts. First-round RT-PCR targeting the TCR CDR3 was performed with the HTBI primer set. Each CDR3 protein is one row after TCRdb ran MiXCR on the multiplex PCR reads. The sample shows around 600,000 distinct CDR3 sequences, just under 45% of them seen only once.

General observations from the study: Most thyroid clonotypes expanded above 0.001 appeared in blood too. Onset of ophthalmopathy came a median approximately 6.5 months after the model predicted it.

Sequencing used peripheral blood or thyroid tissue (not recorded which). This chain uses TRBV9 with TRBJ2-2; a possible D gene is TRBD2 (6 bases). This TCR was sampled from an adult man with Graves' disease, either hyperthyroidism or ophthalmopathy (not recorded which). CDR3 sequence: CASSVLSEGRTGELFF. As DNA, the CDR3 is TGTGCCAGCAGCGTATTGTCGGAGGGGCGCACCGGGGAGCTGTTTTTT.